This TCR beta chain emerged from a study of shared clonotypes between healthy human individuals (dated by TCRdb to between 2020 and 2021). Describing the broader study: A couple of women and a few men aged 18 to 49 years were included in the cohort. To estimate repertoire size and how much clonotypes are shared between individuals, the study performed deep sequencing of blood TCR repertoires from roughly five healthy adults. Leukapheresis yielded between about 0.94 and 9.5 billion PBMCs per donor. Per donor, three plates each were used for CD4 naive and CD4 memory, two for CD8 naive, and one for CD8 memory. Different laboratories and diverse techniques were used to prepare libraries and sequence TCR repertoires, to increase sequencing depth and limit assay-specific biases. The investigation overall reported the following: Rarefaction of sorted-subset datasets indicated incomplete sequencing despite the large sequencing depth. Clonotypes shared by all four sorted-subset donors showed higher generation probabilities than non-shared clonotypes. Larger estimated clonotype richness was generally found for naive subsets than for memory subsets. Sampling was limited to blood, and TCR repertoires in tissue likely differ from TCR repertoires in blood. Sharing across a handful of donors was observed for around 5% of naive CD4, 3.5% of naive CD8, about 2.3% of memory CD4, and about 0.4% of memory CD8 clonotypes. Because the study included a small number of donors, the genetic and exposure-history diversity represented was limited. Pairwise subsampling indicated that sequencing depth was expected to affect the degree of clonotype sharing among donors.

Healthy HIV-negative adults with no recently reported acute infections or vaccinations were included as donors. Every donor was a Caucasian adult residing in Nashville, Tennessee, USA. Magnetic negative selection was used to enrich CD4+ T cells, after which naive cells were positively selected on CD45RA and the negative fraction became the memory subset. Blood was obtained by leukapheresis, after which PBMCs were separated by Ficoll-Histopaque density gradient centrifugation and cryopreserved in liquid nitrogen vapor phase. Purity and quantity of every magnetically sorted T cell population were checked by analytical flow cytometry. Genomic DNA was isolated from every sorted fraction and measured by UV absorbance on a Nanodrop 2000c. Of note for this clone: Its antigen specificity is not known. Nothing much larger sits one base from this clone, and base qualities are not available.

The CDR3, cysteine through phenylalanine, is 15 amino acids long. The CDR3 DNA has 45 bases and is translated from base 1. CDR1 GTSNPN and CDR2 SVGIG were looked up in the germline V gene (reference sequence). V and J are truncated by 2 bases and 4 bases respectively, leaving an intervening sequence of 18 bases. Using the deep immunoSEQ assay, TCR CDR3 regions were amplified from genomic DNA by multiplex PCR. Extracted genomic DNA from each cell subset was distributed evenly across all wells of several immunoSEQ 96-well plates, and each plate was treated as a replicate. For sorted subsets, each replicate PCR was loaded with approximately 190 ng genomic DNA, equivalent to 25,000 to 30,000 T cell genomes. The purified libraries were quantified using a Qubit 3.0 fluorometer, sized with a Bioanalyzer 2100, and then quantified again using the KAPA Library Quantification kit. Each immunoSEQ 96-well plate was sequenced on its own single-read 150-cycle Illumina NextSeq 550 flow cell. Regarding the original processing steps: Because the immunoSEQ output held only junctional sequences and lacked quality scores, the filtering could not match the filtering applied to full-length reads. Sequences were annotated with PyIR, a Python wrapper for IgBLAST v1.9, using IMGT germline references to assign V/J genes and CDR3. Any read was removed if the V/J assignment was weak (E-value above 1e-6), the CDR3 was missing, or the read contained stop codons, out-of-frame junctions, or ambiguous translated residues. A V3J clonotype was defined by an identical inferred V gene, J gene, and CDR3 amino acid sequence. Percentage overlap between repertoires was calculated by dividing the number of shared unique clonotypes by the size of the smaller repertoire. Repertoire richness was assessed with RTK rarefaction, the Chao1 estimator, and Recon v2.1 estimates of unobserved clonotypes. OLGA was used to compute generation probabilities for all TCRbeta clonotypes that the gDNA method yielded from a few donors. This immuneACCESS table, as held by TCRdb, lists in-frame sequences with V and J called but not all clones. Of the missing ones, under half trace to an unresolved V gene in checked studies; the others have no known cause. V and J calls plus clone size are reproduced from that table; the DNA served to infer D and trimming. A total of roughly 2,300,000 clones appear in this sample, 85% to 95% of them only once. Together, the top ten hold 0.37% of the sample.

This TCR derives from a man younger than 35 in good health. Some clones in this sample may be carry-over from other donors' samples. The chain is encoded by TRBV30 joined to TRBJ2-7, with the D gene call left open. Source material: naive CD4+ T cells from PBMCs. Reading the label with the study, this specimen's cell subset or site is: CD45RA+ positively selected. The nucleotide sequence is given as TGTGCCTGGAGTTTAGGCGACCCGAACCTTTACGAGCAGTACTTC. Its product reads: CAWSLGDPNLYEQYF.